These 17 T cell receptor beta chains came from one sample sequenced in a study of sequential checkpoint blockade in melanoma. Assay used: immunoSEQ multiplex PCR; TCRdb lists only in-frame clones, some missing. This sample has tens of thousands of clones, with roughly 80% found just once. This sample's treatment: randomized to nivolumab then ipilimumab (arm A) or the reverse (arm B). Sequencing was performed on CD8+ T cells sorted from blood (inferred from file names), taken from a patient given nivolumab and ipilimumab in sequence. The origin of the receptors is a human donor with melanoma.

This clone has only one observation. This chain uses TRBV5-1 with TRBJ2-7, with D unresolved. Germline CDR1 is SGHRS and CDR2 is YFSETQ. Trimming removed 0 bases at V and 1 base at J, with 11 bases between. The CDR3 consists of 15 residues. The CDR3 DNA reads TGCGCCAGCAGCTTGGGGTGGGCCAGTTCCTACGAGCAGTACTTC. Its translation: CASSLGWASSYEQYF. The full variable domain, with the rest looked up from reference TRBV5-1 and TRBJ2-7, is KAGVTQTPRYLIKTRGQQVTLSCSPISGHRSVSWYQQTPGQGLQFLFEYFSETQRNKGNFPGRFSGRQFSNSRSEMNVSTLELGDSALYLCASSLGWASSYEQYFGPGTRLTVT.

The rearrangement joins TRBV7-9 to TRBJ2-1, with a weak D call TRBD2 (6 bases). The CDR3 spans 18 residues. CDR1 and CDR2 from the germline V gene are SEHNR and FQNEAQ (reference sequence). V lost 8 bases and J lost 0, with 23 bases in between. CDR3 residues: CASGGLTAFSPSYNEQFF. The CDR3 coding sequence is TGTGCCAGCGGAGGGTTGACAGCCTTTAGTCCCTCCTACAATGAGCAGTTCTTC.

This CDR3 reads CASSGIQAFYEAFF. The CDR3 DNA reads TGTGCCAGCAGCGGAATACAGGCCTTCTATGAAGCTTTCTTT. The V gene is TRBV7-9, the J gene TRBJ1-1, with D possibly being TRBD1 (5 bases). This CDR3 spans 14 amino acids. The V gene lost 5 bases and the J gene lost 7 bases, with 17 bases spanning the gap. Germline loops: CDR1 SEHNR, CDR2 FQNEAQ (reference sequence).

The chain links TRBV19 to TRBJ2-1; a possible D gene is TRBD2 (6 bases). Trimming removed 1 base at V and 1 base at J, with 14 bases between. Germline V gene lookup returns CDR1 LNHDA and CDR2 SQIVND (reference sequence). This CDR3 spans 17 amino acids. CDR3 amino acids: CASSIVEGLLSYNEQFF. DNA for the CDR3: TGTGCCAGTAGTATAGTGGAGGGGCTACTATCCTACAATGAGCAGTTCTTC.

This clone has only a few counts. The sample has other DNA sequences that encode this CDR3 too. CDR3 nucleotides: TGTGCCAGCAGCTTAGGTAGTCAGCCCCAGCATTTT. This encodes CASSLGSQPQHF. The rearrangement links TRBV7-9 to TRBJ1-5; unclear D gene. The CDR3 spans 12 residues. Germline V CDR1 and CDR2: SEHNR, FQNEAQ (reference sequence). With 1 base removed from V and 6 bases from J, the gap between germline ends came to 4 bases.

This chain uses TRBV9 with TRBJ2-5; D is possibly TRBD1 (7 bases). The CDR3 consists of 14 residues. With 3 bases removed from V and 1 base from J, the gap between germline ends came to 10 bases. Germline values: CDR1 SGDLS, CDR2 YYNGEE. The CDR3 loop reads CASSGGDSQETQYF. Written as DNA, the CDR3 is TGTGCCAGCAGCGGGGGGGACAGCCAAGAGACCCAGTACTTC.

This chain uses TRBV7-6 with TRBJ2-1, with TRBD2 as a possible D gene (5 bases). Trimming cost V 1 base and J 0 bases, with 7 bases left between them. The CDR3 is made up of 15 amino acids. Germline V gives CDR1 SGHVS, CDR2 FNYEAQ. The CDR3 here is CASSLVEGSYNEQFF. In nucleotides, the CDR3 is TGTGCCAGCAGCTTAGTCGAGGGCTCCTACAATGAGCAGTTCTTC.

The CDR3: CASSLADREGYTF. The CDR3 DNA reads as TGTGCCAGCAGCTTAGCGGACAGGGAAGGCTACACCTTC. J is TRBJ1-2 and V is TRBV7-6; 8 nucleotides agree with TRBD1. The CDR3 consists of 13 residues. Trimming at V came to 0 bases and at J to 8 bases, leaving 2 bases not matched to a gene. Germline V gene sequence: CDR1 SGHVS, CDR2 FNYEAQ.

The chain joins TRBV27 to TRBJ1-2; D gene uncertain. V was trimmed by 7 bases and J by 0 bases, leaving 18 bases between them. The CDR3 loop spans 16 amino acids. From germline, CDR1 is MNHEY and CDR2 SMNVEV (reference sequence). CDR3 sequence reads: CASKLGGGGSNYGYTF. Written as DNA, the CDR3 is TGTGCCAGCAAATTGGGAGGAGGAGGGTCTAACTATGGCTACACCTTC.

The V and J genes are TRBV19 and TRBJ1-5; 7 nucleotides match TRBD1. Germline V lookup: CDR1 LNHDA, CDR2 SQIVND (reference sequence). The CDR3 extends over 15 amino acids. V lost 3 bases to trimming and J lost 3 bases; unmatched junction nucleotides: 5. The CDR3 reads CASSIGGGDNQPQHF. The CDR3 DNA follows: TGTGCCAGTAGTATCGGAGGGGGCGACAATCAGCCCCAGCATTTT.

This chain connects TRBV11-3 to TRBJ2-7, with D possibly being TRBD2 (7 bases). The CDR3 contains 14 residues. V was trimmed by 5 bases and J by 7 bases, leaving 18 bases between them. Germline V CDR1 and CDR2: SGHNT, YENEEA. The DNA for the CDR3 is TGTGCCAGCAGCCCAAGGGGGGGAGCCCGGGAGCAGTACTTC. It is translated as CASSPRGGAREQYF.

V is TRBV28 and J is TRBJ2-3; 8 nucleotides line up with TRBD1. CDR1 and CDR2 from the germline V gene are MDHEN and SYDVKM. This CDR3 is built from 14 residues. The V segment lost 3 bases and the J segment 3 bases; nucleotides outside the gene matches: 2. DNA for the CDR3: TGTGCCAGCAGTTTGGGACAGGAAACAGATACGCAGTATTTT. As protein: CASSLGQETDTQYF.

The J gene is TRBJ2-1, the V gene TRBV6-6; D is ambiguous. Germline lookup yields CDR1 MNHNY and CDR2 SVGAGI (reference sequence). V gave up 0 bases and J gave up 10 bases, with 7 bases separating them. The CDR3 contains 12 residues. The CDR3 loop is CASSYSRREQFF. Here the CDR3 DNA reads TGTGCCAGCAGTTACTCGAGGCGGGAGCAGTTCTTC.

Concerning this clone itself: Other DNA sequences in the sample encode the same CDR3. This rearrangement joins TRBV7-9 to TRBJ2-1; 7 nucleotides agree with TRBD2. This CDR3 contains 15 residues. The germline V gene encodes CDR1 SEHNR and CDR2 FQNEAQ (reference sequence). J was trimmed by 5 bases and V by 1 base; bases with no gene match: 5. CDR3 nucleotide sequence: TGTGCCAGCAGCTTAGTAGCTCGGGGGGACAATGAGCAGTTCTTC. This translates into CASSLVARGDNEQFF.

V and J are TRBV11-2 and TRBJ1-1; TRBD1 might be the D (5 bases). Per the germline V gene, CDR1 is SGHAT and CDR2 is FQNNGV. Trimming shortened V by 4 bases and J by 8 bases, and 20 bases separated the two germline ends. This CDR3 region has 15 residues. CDR3: CASSSIDAPGEEAFF. CDR3 coding DNA: TGTGCCAGCAGCTCGATTGACGCACCGGGGGAAGAAGCTTTCTTT.

J is TRBJ1-4 and V is TRBV2; 11 positions match TRBD1. The V gene's germline CDR1 is SNHLY and CDR2 FYNNEI. The CDR3 covers 15 residues. V gave up 1 base and J gave up 6 bases; unmatched junction bases: 1. The CDR3 protein is CASSEGTGGYEKLFF. The CDR3, as DNA: TGTGCCAGCAGTGAAGGGACAGGGGGCTATGAAAAACTGTTTTTT.

The V call is TRBV5-6, the J call TRBJ2-5, with 9 bases lining up with TRBD1. The J call may be incorrect, as the DNA end agrees better with TRBJ2-7. CDR3 length equals 14 residues. Germline-derived CDR1 and CDR2 are SGHDT and YYEEEE. The DNA of the CDR3 is TGTGCCAGCAGCTTTGGGACAGGGCTCTACGAGCAGTACTTC. As protein: CASSFGTGLYEQYF.